The sequence of this T cell receptor beta chain was determined in a study of blood T cell repertoires in COVID-19 (dated by TCRdb to 2018 to 2020). For context, the study as a whole: Collaborator samples came from the United States, Italy and Spain and covered acute and convalescent phases of COVID-19. The material from the prospective study consisted of cDNA or gDNA derived from T cells, B-cell-depleted T cells, or PBMCs. The dataset comprised deeply sampled blood TCRbeta repertoires from subjects exposed to, actively infected with, or recovered from COVID-19. The repertoires were released in a freely available public database meant as a resource for research on the immune response to SARS-CoV-2. Samples came from the ongoing ImmuneRACE study (first 160 participants) plus 1,254 subjects from 6 global collaborators. A de-identified subject ID, COVID-19 status, age in years and sex were almost always included in the sample metadata. Where available, HLA class I and class II types were obtained from metadata supplied by the sample provider rather than from assay-based typing.

Its CDR3 holds 13 amino acids, cysteine through phenylalanine. CDR3 DNA only is kept here, 39 bases in frame from base 1. Via the germline V gene, CDR1 is SGDLS and CDR2 YYNGEE. Trimming at the junction amounts to 8 bases on V and 5 bases on J, and the germline ends lie 13 bases apart. This clone was picked up a small number of times. Its antigen has not been determined. Qualities for individual bases were not recorded, and no much larger clone is one base off. TCRbeta CDR3 regions were amplified from genomic DNA using the immunoSEQ Assay, a bias-controlled multiplex PCR. The authors' analysis ran thus. The number of nucleated cells in each sample was estimated from the amplification of reference gene primers within the assay. To quantify the absolute abundance of each unique TCRbeta CDR3 rearrangement, sequence reads were collapsed and filtered. For each sample, productive Simpson clonality was calculated as the square root of Simpson's diversity index over productive rearrangements. As stored in TCRdb, this immuneACCESS dataset retains in-frame rearrangements with V and J assigned. A fraction of the clones does not appear; measured against another copy, unresolved V genes explain less than half of the discrepancy, and the remainder lacks a known reason. D and trimming were read from the DNA, whereas the V and J calls and clone size are those reported in that table. A total of about 70,000 clones appear in this sample, around 86% of them only once. The ten largest clones add up to around 10% of the sample.

Whole blood was collected in K2EDTA tubes by collaborating institutions according to the institutions' own protocols. For TCRbeta analysis, collaborator samples were shipped as frozen whole blood, as isolated PBMCs, or as DNA extracted from either sample type. Points the paper makes about the study in general: Clinical and demographic metadata were provided uncurated, with the amount varying by source and participant.

The sequenced sample consisted of peripheral blood. The source is a human donor in a cohort sampled during active COVID-19. The chain was built from TRBV9 and TRBJ2-2; TRBD1 is a possible D gene, resting on 5 matching bases. The DNA sequence follows: TGTGCCAGTCAAGCTGGGGCGACCGGGGAGCTGTTTTTT. This encodes CASQAGATGELFF.